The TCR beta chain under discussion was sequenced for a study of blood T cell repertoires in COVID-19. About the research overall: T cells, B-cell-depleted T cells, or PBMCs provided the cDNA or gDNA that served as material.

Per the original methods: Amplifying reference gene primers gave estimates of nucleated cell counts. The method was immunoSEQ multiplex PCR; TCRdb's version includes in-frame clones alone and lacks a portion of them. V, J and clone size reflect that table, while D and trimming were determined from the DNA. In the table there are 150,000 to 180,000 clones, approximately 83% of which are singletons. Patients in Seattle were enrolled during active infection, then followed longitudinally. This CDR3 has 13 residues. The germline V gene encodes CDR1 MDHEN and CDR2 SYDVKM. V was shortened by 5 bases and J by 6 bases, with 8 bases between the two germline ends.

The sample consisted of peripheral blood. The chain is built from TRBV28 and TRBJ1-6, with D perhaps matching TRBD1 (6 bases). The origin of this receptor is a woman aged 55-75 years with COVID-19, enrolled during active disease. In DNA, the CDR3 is TGTGCCAGCAGTACAGGGAGTAATTCACCCCTCCACTTT. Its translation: CASSTGSNSPLHF.